Below are 8 T cell receptor beta chains sequenced from a single sample in a study of blood T cell repertoires in COVID-19. TCRdb's table, derived via immunoSEQ multiplex PCR, lists solely in-frame clones and lacks some. The table shows 45,000 or so clones, with approximately 77% occurring only once. Input material: peripheral blood. The receptors come from a woman in her seventies with acute or convalescent COVID-19.

This clone has only one observation. The chain employs TRBV6-2 or TRBV6-3 and TRBJ2-7, with TRBD1 matching over 7 bases. Per germline, CDR1 MNHEY and CDR2 SVGEGT. V trimming: 4 bases; J trimming: 0 bases; junction bases outside the gene matches: 6. The CDR3 loop spans 15 amino acids. The CDR3 DNA follows: TGTGCCAGCAGTTTGGGCAGGGGGTTCTCCTACGAGCAGTACTTC. Translating gives CASSLGRGFSYEQYF.

The chain joins TRBV2 to TRBJ2-5; 11 bases align to TRBD2. The V gene end was trimmed by 4 bases and the J gene end by 5 bases; junction bases not matched to a gene: 6. Germline CDR1 and CDR2: SNHLY and FYNNEI. This CDR3 contains 15 residues. The DNA for the CDR3 is TGTGCCAGCAGTGGAGCGGGACTAGCGGACGAGACCCAGTACTTC. Translating gives CASSGAGLADETQYF.

The chain links TRBV3-1 (or the pseudogene TRBV3-2) to TRBJ2-5; TRBD2 matches at 8 bases. This CDR3 comprises 15 residues. V lost 0 bases to trimming and J lost 7 bases; unmatched junction nucleotides: 7. The germline gives CDR1 LGHDT, CDR2 YNNKEL (reference sequence). The CDR3 here is CASSQESGREVTQYF. The CDR3 bases are TGTGCCAGCAGCCAAGAGAGCGGGAGAGAGGTGACCCAGTACTTC.

The chain has TRBV27 and TRBJ2-7; D possibly corresponds to TRBD2 (5 bases). The ends were cut back, 6 bases at V and 4 bases at J, with 16 bases in the middle. This CDR3 comprises 14 residues. Germline V CDR1 and CDR2: MNHEY, SMNVEV (reference sequence). The chain's CDR3 is CASSTTRSWYEQYF. In nucleotides, the CDR3 is TGTGCCAGCAGCACTACTAGGAGTTGGTACGAGCAGTACTTC.

This clone was counted only a few times. The rearrangement uses TRBV5-1 and TRBJ1-2; the match to TRBD1 covers 7 bases. The CDR3 loop spans 15 amino acids. J gave up 2 bases and V 4 bases, and 8 bases lay outside the gene matches. Looked up from germline, CDR1 is SGHRS and CDR2 is YFSETQ. CDR3 coding DNA: TGCGCCAGCAGCCAGGGGGACAGTAAGAACTATGGCTACACCTTC. Translating gives CASSQGDSKNYGYTF.

This sequence joins TRBV27 and TRBJ1-5, with TRBD1 matching over 7 bases. CDR3 size: 14 residues. The junction had 8 bases not matched to a gene; V was cut back by 8 bases and J by 4 bases. Germline values: CDR1 MNHEY, CDR2 SMNVEV (reference sequence). The CDR3 DNA sequence: TGTGCCAGCGCTCAGGGGGTCGGGAATCAGCCCCAGCATTTT. This sequence encodes CASAQGVGNQPQHF.

The chain has TRBV19 and TRBJ1-2; D remains ambiguous. V dropped 10 bases and J dropped 8 bases, with 17 bases sitting between them. This CDR3 is built from 12 residues. From germline, CDR1 is LNHDA and CDR2 SQIVND (reference sequence). For the CDR3, the DNA is TGTGCCACCACCCCGGGGTTGGGCGGCTACACCTTC. It specifies CATTPGLGGYTF.

The gene calls are TRBV19 and TRBJ1-1; 7 nucleotides align to TRBD1. Germline CDR1 reads LNHDA; CDR2 reads SQIVND (reference sequence). V lost 7 bases, J lost 6 bases, and 14 bases stayed unmatched. The CDR3 has 15 residues. CDR3 protein: CASILTGTADSEAFF. CDR3 DNA sequence: TGTGCCAGTATCTTAACCGGGACAGCCGATTCTGAAGCTTTCTTT.